This TCR beta chain is drawn from a study of T cell clusters in autoimmune cytopenias. Findings and limits, study-wide: Functional roles of the in silico T cell clusters still await experimental validation. Exclusive TRB clusters were approximately 2.9-fold more numerous in healthy donors than in active autoimmune hepatitis.

Germline values: CDR1 LNHDA, CDR2 SQIVND (reference sequence). This CDR3 has 15 amino acids. Tens of thousands of genome equivalents of blood DNA were amplified for TRB. TRB rearrangements were amplified by touch-down multiplex PCR with mixed TRB-A/B primers. TCRdb reprocessed the multiplex PCR reads; each CDR3 protein has one entry and no DNA is given. This sample contains around 2,300 distinct CDR3 sequences. Worth noting for this clonotype: No antigen is known for it.

The sample comprised peripheral blood. The sequence was obtained from a human donor with an autoimmune cytopenia or autoimmune hepatitis (not recorded which). The gene calls are TRBV19 and TRBJ1-3; absent DNA, TCRdb's TRBD1 call cannot be checked. This CDR3 reads CASRPGTGAGNTIYF.